One sample yielded the 10 T cell receptor beta chains listed below, sequenced in a study of T cells and Merkel cell carcinoma outcomes. The assay was immunoSEQ multiplex PCR, and TCRdb's table has in-frame clones only and misses some. The repertoire holds 920 or so clones, with 90% as singletons. The sequencing sample was made of tumor tissue from Merkel cell carcinoma. These receptors originate from a human donor with Merkel cell carcinoma.

In regard to this clone: A junction end diverges from the germline sequence, so it may reflect a read error. CDR3 sequence (DNA): TGTGCCAGCAGCCTTACCGGGACAGGGGGAAACGAGCAATACTTC. Translation: CASSLTGTGGNEQYF. J is TRBJ2-7 and V is TRBV13; 11 bases are shared with TRBD1. The CDR3 is made up of 15 amino acids. In germline, CDR1 is PRHDT, CDR2 FYEKMQ (reference sequence).

This chain joins TRBV9 and TRBJ2-7; TRBD1 or TRBD2 may be the D gene (5 bases each). Trimming stripped 9 bases from V and 3 bases from J, with 22 bases between. This CDR3 is 15 amino acids long. Germline V gene sequence: CDR1 SGDLS, CDR2 YYNGEE. CDR3 nucleotides: TGTGCCACCCCTCGGGGCAGGGTAATTTTCTACGAGCAGTACTTC. Its translation: CATPRGRVIFYEQYF.

J is TRBJ2-1 and V is TRBV5-4; 10 positions agree with TRBD2. The CDR3 sequence is 19 residues long. The J segment lost 2 bases and the V segment lost 3 bases, leaving 14 bases of the junction unmatched. Per the germline V gene, CDR1 is SGHNT and CDR2 is YYREEE (reference sequence). The CDR3 sequence is CASSSQRGGSGTTYNEQFF. The CDR3 DNA sequence: TGTGCCAGCAGCTCCCAGCGGGGGGGTAGCGGGACTACCTACAATGAGCAGTTCTTC. Looking up the rest from reference TRBV5-4 and TRBJ2-1 gives the full variable domain: ETGVTQSPTHLIKTRGQQVTLRCSSQSGHNTVSWYQQALGQGPQFIFQYYREEENGRGNFPPRFSGLQFPNYSSELNVNALELDDSALYLCASSSQRGGSGTTYNEQFFGPGTRLTVL.

The chain recombines TRBV4-1 with TRBJ2-7; D might be TRBD2 (6 bases). The CDR3 has 16 residues. Trimming stripped 0 bases from V and 1 base from J, with 13 bases between. CDR1 MGHRA and CDR2 YSYEKL come from the germline V gene. The chain's CDR3 is CASSQEFWGVSYEQYF. As DNA, the CDR3 is TGCGCCAGCAGCCAAGAGTTCTGGGGGGTATCCTACGAGCAGTACTTC.

This clone has only one observation. This rearrangement joins TRBV18 to TRBJ1-2; D not resolved. V gave up 4 bases and J gave up 5 bases, with 23 bases separating them. CDR1 is KGHSH, CDR2 LQKENI, per germline. There are 17 residues in the CDR3. CDR3 amino acids: CASSLWTRPLFTYGYTF. DNA for the CDR3: TGTGCCAGCTCACTTTGGACGAGGCCACTTTTTACATATGGCTACACCTTC. The full variable domain, with the rest looked up from reference TRBV18 and TRBJ1-2, is NAGVMQNPRHLVRRRGQEARLRCSPMKGHSHVYWYRQLPEEGLKFMVYLQKENIIDESGMPKERFSAEFPKEGPSILRIQQVVRGDSAAYFCASSLWTRPLFTYGYTFGSGTRLTVV.

The chain recombines TRBV10-2 with TRBJ2-7, with TRBD2 matching 8 bases. This CDR3 comprises 16 residues. V was pared by 0 bases and J by 4 bases, with 8 bases of the junction left unmatched. Germline V gene data show CDR1 as WSHSY and CDR2 as SAAADI. CDR3 residues: CASSESALAGFYEQYF. CDR3 nucleotide sequence: TGCGCCAGCAGTGAGTCGGCGCTAGCGGGCTTTTACGAGCAGTACTTC.

The chain has TRBV9 and TRBJ1-2; possible D gene TRBD1, 5 bases. This CDR3 is built from 16 residues. CDR1 is SGDLS, CDR2 YYNGEE, per germline. Trimming removed 4 bases from V and 4 bases from J, with 20 bases in between. CDR3 sequence reads: CASSRSSPREGYGYTF. CDR3 DNA: TGTGCCAGCAGCCGTTCTAGCCCCAGGGAGGGCTATGGCTACACCTTC.

This clone appeared once. The genes are TRBV7-9 and TRBJ1-3; D might be TRBD1 (5 bases). Trimming pared 6 bases from V and 6 bases from J, leaving 12 bases between. This CDR3 is 13 amino acids long. Germline CDR1 is SEHNR and CDR2 is FQNEAQ (reference sequence). DNA for the CDR3: TGTGCCAGCAGTCTCAGGGTAGAAAACACCATATATTTT. Translation gives CASSLRVENTIYF.

The CDR3: CAWSYLGIGYTF. The CDR3 DNA is TGTGCCTGGAGTTATTTGGGGATCGGCTACACCTTC. This chain links TRBV30 with TRBJ1-2; D uncertain. Germline assignment: CDR1 GTSNPN and CDR2 SVGIG (reference sequence). The CDR3 sequence is 12 residues long. Trimming pared 2 bases from V and 8 bases from J, leaving 12 bases between.

This chain joins TRBV13 and TRBJ2-3, with D uncertain. V was shortened by 8 bases and J by 2 bases, with 11 bases between the two germline ends. Looked up from germline, CDR1 is PRHDT and CDR2 is FYEKMQ (reference sequence). The CDR3 length is 13 residues. CDR3 sequence: CASGRINTDTQYF. The CDR3 DNA reads TGTGCCAGCGGGCGGATCAACACAGATACGCAGTATTTT. The variable domain in full, completed from reference TRBV13 and TRBJ2-3, reads AAGVIQSPRHLIKEKRETATLKCYPIPRHDTVYWYQQGPGQDPQFLISFYEKMQSDKGSIPDRFSAQQFSDYHSELNMSSLELGDSALYFCASGRINTDTQYFGPGTRLTVL.